The entry that follows covers one T cell receptor (beta chain) sequence. The data belong to a study of control samples from healthy donors and cancer patients. TCRdb keeps only in-frame clones here, not all; method: immunoSEQ multiplex PCR. Among tens of thousands of clones listed, roughly 93% were seen once. Sample: PBMCs. The sequence was collected from a woman in her 40s with lung cancer.

Written as DNA, the CDR3 is TGTGCCAGCAGTGAAAAAGGGGGTCGCTTGAACACTGAAGCTTTCTTT. The encoded protein is CASSEKGGRLNTEAFF. The chain carries TRBV6-1 and TRBJ1-1, with D perhaps TRBD1 (6 bases). The CDR3 runs to 16 residues. V lost 2 bases to trimming and J lost 0 bases, with 13 bases between them. Looked up from germline, CDR1 is MNHNS and CDR2 is SASEGT.